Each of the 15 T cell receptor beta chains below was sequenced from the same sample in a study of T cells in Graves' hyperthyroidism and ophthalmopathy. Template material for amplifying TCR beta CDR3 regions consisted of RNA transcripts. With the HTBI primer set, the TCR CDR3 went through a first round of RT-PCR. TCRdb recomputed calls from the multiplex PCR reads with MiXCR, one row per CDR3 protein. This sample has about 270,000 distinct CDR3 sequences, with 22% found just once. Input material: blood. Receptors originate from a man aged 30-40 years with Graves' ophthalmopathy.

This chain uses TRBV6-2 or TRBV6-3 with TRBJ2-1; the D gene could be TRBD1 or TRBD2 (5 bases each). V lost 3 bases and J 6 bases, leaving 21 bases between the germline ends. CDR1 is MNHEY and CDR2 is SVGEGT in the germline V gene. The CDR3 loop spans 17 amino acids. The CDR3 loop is CASSYIRGVRAGNEQFF. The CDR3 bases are TGTGCCAGCAGTTATATAAGAGGGGTCAGAGCCGGCAATGAGCAGTTCTTC.

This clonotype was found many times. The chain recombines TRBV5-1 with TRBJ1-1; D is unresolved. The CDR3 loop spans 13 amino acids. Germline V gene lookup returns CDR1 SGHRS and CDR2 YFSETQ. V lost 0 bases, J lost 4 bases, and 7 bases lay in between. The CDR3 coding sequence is TGCGCCAGCAGCTTGGGGGTGACCACTGAAGCTTTCTTT. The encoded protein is CASSLGVTTEAFF.

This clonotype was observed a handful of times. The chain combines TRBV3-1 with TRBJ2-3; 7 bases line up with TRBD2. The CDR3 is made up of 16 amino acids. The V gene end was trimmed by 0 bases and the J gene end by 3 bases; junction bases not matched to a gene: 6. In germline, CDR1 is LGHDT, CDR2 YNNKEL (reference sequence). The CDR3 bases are TGTGCCAGCAGCCAAGAGGGAGAGCGGGGAACAGATACGCAGTATTTT. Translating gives CASSQEGERGTDTQYF.

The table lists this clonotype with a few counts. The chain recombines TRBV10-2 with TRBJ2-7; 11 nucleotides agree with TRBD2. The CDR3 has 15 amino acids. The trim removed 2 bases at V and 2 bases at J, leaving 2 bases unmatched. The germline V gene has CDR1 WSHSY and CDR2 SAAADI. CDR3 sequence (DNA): TGCGCCAGCAGTGAGGGGACTAGCGGTCCCTACGAGCAGTACTTC. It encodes CASSEGTSGPYEQYF.

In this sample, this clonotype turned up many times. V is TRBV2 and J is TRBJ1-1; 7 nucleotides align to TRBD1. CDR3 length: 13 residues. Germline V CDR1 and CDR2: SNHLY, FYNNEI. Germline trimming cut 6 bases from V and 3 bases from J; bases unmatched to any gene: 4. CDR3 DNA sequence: TGTGCCAGCAGAGTGACAGGGCACACTGAAGCTTTCTTT. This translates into CASRVTGHTEAFF.

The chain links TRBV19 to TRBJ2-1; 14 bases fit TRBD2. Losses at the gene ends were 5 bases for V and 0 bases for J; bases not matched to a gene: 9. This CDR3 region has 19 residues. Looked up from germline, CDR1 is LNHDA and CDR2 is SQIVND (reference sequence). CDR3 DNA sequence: TGTGCCAGTAGTTTGGGACTAGCGGGGGCGATACGCTCCTACAATGAGCAGTTCTTC. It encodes CASSLGLAGAIRSYNEQFF.

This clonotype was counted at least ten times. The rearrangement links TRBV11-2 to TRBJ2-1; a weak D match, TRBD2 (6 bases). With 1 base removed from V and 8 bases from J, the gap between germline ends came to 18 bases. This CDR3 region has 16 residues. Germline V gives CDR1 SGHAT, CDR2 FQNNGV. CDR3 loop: CASSLGGPAGGYEQFF. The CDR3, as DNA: TGTGCCAGCAGCTTAGGTGGGCCCGCCGGGGGATATGAGCAGTTCTTC.

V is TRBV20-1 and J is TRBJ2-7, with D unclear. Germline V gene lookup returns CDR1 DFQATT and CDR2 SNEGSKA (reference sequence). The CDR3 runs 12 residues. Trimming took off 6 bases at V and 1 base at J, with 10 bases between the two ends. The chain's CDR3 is CSARPGSYEQYF. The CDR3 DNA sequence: TGCAGTGCCCGCCCCGGATCCTACGAGCAGTACTTC.

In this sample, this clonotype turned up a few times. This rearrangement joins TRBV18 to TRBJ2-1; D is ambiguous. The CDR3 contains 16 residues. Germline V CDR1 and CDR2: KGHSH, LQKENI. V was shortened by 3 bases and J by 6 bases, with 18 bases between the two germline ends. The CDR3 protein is CASSPVSSKFGNEQFF. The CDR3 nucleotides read TGTGCCAGCTCACCGGTTTCTAGTAAGTTTGGCAATGAGCAGTTCTTC.

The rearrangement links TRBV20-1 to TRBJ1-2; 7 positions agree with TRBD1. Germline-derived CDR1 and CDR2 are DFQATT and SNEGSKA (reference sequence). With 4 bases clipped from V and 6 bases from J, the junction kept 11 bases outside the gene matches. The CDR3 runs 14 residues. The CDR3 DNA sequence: TGCAGTGCTACCACAGGGGATTTTGGTAATGGCTACACCTTC. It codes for CSATTGDFGNGYTF.

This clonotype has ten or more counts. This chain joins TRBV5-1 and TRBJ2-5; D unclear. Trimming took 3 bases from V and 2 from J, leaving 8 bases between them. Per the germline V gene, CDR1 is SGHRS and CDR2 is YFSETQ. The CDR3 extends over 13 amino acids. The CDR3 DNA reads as TGCGCCAGCAGCTACTACAGACAAGAGACCCAGTACTTC. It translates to CASSYYRQETQYF.

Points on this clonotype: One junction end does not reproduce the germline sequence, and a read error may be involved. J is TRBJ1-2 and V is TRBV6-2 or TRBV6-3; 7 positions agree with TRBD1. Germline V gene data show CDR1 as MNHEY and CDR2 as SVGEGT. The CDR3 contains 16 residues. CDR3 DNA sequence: TGTGCCTGCAGTTACTCGAGAGACAGGGCGAACTATGGCTACACCTTC. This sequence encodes CACSYSRDRANYGYTF.

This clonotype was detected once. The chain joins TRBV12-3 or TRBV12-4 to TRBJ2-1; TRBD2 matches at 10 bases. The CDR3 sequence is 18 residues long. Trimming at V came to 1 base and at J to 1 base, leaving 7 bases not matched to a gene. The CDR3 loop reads CASSLGISGRPSYNEQFF. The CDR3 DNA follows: TGTGCCAGCAGTTTAGGTATTAGCGGGAGGCCTTCCTACAATGAGCAGTTCTTC.

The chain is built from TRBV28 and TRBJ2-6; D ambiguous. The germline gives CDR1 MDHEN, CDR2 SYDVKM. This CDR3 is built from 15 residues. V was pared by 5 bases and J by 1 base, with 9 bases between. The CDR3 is CASSPLGSGANVLTF. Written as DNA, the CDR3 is TGTGCCAGCAGTCCCCTGGGATCTGGGGCCAACGTCCTGACTTTC.

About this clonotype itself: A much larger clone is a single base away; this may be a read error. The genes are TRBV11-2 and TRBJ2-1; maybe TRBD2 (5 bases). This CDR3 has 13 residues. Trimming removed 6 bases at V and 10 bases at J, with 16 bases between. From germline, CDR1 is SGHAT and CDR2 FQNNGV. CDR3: CASSQFGVHEQFF. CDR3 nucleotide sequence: TGTGCCAGCAGTCAATTCGGGGTCCACGAGCAGTTCTTC.